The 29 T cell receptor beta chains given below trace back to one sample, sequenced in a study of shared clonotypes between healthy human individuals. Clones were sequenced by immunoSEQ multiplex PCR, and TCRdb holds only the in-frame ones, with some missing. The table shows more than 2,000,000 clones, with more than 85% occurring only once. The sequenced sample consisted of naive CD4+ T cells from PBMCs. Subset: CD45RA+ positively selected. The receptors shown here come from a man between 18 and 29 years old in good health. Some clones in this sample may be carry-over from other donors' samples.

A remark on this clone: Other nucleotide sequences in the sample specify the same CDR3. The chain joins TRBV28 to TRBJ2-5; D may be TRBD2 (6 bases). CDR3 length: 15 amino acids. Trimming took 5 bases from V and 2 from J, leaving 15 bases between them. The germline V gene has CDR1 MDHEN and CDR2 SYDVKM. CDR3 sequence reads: CASSTPGTAQETQYF. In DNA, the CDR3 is TGTGCCAGCAGTACGCCGGGGACTGCTCAAGAGACCCAGTACTTC.

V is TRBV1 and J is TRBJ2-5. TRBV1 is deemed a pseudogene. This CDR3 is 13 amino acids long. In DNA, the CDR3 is TGCACCCCTGAGGAGGAGTCAGGGGAGACCCAGTACTTC. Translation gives CTPEEESGETQYF.

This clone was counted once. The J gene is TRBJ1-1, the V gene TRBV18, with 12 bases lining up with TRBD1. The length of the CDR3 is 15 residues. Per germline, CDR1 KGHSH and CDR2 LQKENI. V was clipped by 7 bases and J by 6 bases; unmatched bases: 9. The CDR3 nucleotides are TGTGCCAGCTTCGGGACAGGGGGCTTATCATCTGAAGCTTTCTTT. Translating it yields CASFGTGGLSSEAFF. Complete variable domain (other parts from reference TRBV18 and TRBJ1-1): NAGVMQNPRHLVRRRGQEARLRCSPMKGHSHVYWYRQLPEEGLKFMVYLQKENIIDESGMPKERFSAEFPKEGPSILRIQQVVRGDSAAYFCASFGTGGLSSEAFFGQGTRLTVV.

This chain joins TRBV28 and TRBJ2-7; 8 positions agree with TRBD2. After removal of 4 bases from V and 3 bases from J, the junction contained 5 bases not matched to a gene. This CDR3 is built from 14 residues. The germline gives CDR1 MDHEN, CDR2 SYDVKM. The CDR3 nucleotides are TGTGCCAGCAGTTCGGGGGGGGTGTTCTACGAGCAGTACTTC. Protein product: CASSSGGVFYEQYF.

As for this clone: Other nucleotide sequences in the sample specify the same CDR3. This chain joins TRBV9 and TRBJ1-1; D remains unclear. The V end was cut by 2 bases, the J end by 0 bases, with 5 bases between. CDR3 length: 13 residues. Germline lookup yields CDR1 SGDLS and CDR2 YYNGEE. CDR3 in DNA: TGTGCCAGCAGCGTGGCCCTGAACACTGAAGCTTTCTTT. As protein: CASSVALNTEAFF.

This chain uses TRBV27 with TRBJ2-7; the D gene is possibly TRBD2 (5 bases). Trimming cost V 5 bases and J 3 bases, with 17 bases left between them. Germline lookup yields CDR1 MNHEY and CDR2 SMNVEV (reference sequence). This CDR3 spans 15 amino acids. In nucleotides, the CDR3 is TGTGCCAGCAGTCCCCGACTAAGAGTGGTCTACGAGCAGTACTTC. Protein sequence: CASSPRLRVVYEQYF.

The CDR3 loop is CASSLQFPRAEAFF. The CDR3 nucleotides read TGTGCCAGCAGTTTACAATTTCCAAGGGCTGAAGCTTTCTTT. The chain uses TRBV28 and TRBJ1-1; D is unclear. The length of the CDR3 is 14 residues. Trimming left V 2 bases short and J 6 bases short, with 13 bases between. Per the germline V gene, CDR1 is MDHEN and CDR2 is SYDVKM.

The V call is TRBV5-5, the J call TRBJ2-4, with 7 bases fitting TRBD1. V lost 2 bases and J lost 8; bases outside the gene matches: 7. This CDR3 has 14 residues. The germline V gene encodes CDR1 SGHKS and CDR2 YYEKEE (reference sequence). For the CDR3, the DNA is TGTGCCAGCAGCTTTCGGGGACAGATGGACATTCAGTACTTC. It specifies CASSFRGQMDIQYF.

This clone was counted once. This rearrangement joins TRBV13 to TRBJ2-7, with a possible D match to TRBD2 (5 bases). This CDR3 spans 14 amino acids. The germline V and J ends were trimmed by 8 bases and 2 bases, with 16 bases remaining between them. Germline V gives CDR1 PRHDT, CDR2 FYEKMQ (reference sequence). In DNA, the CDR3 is TGTGCCAGCCTGTCGAGGGCCCGTACCTACGAGCAGTACTTC. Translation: CASLSRARTYEQYF.

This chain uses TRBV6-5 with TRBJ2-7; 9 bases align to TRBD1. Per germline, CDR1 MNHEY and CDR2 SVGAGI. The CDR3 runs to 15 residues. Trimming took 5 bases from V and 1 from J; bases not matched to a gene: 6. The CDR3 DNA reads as TGTGCCAGCAGTGCTACCGGGACAGGGTCCTACGAGCAGTACTTC. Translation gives CASSATGTGSYEQYF.

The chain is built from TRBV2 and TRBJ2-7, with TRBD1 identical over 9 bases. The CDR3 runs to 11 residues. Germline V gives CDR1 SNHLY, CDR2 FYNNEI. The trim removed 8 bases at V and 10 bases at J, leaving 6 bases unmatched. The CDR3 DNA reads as TGTGCCAGCTCACAGGGGGCTGTTCAGTACTTC. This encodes CASSQGAVQYF.

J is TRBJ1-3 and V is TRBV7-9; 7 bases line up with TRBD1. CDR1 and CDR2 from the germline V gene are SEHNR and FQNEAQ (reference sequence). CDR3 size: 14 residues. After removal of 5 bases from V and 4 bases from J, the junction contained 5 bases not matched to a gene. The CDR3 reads CASSRRDRGNTIYF. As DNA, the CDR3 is TGTGCCAGCAGCCGACGGGACAGAGGAAACACCATATATTTT. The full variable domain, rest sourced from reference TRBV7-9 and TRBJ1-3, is DTGVSQNPRHKITKRGQNVTFRCDPISEHNRLYWYRQTLGQGPEFLTYFQNEAQLEKSRLLSDRFSAERPKGSFSTLEIQRTEQGDSAMYLCASSRRDRGNTIYFGEGSWLTVV.

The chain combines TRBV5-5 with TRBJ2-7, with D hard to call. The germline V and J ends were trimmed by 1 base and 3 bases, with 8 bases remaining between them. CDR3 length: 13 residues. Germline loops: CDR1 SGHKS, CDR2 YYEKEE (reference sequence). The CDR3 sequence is CASSLFLYYEQYF. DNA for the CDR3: TGTGCCAGCAGCTTGTTCCTCTACTACGAGCAGTACTTC. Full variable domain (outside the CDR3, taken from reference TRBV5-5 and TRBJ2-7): DAGVTQSPTHLIKTRGQQVTLRCSPISGHKSVSWYQQVLGQGPQFIFQYYEKEERGRGNFPDRFSARQFPNYSSELNVNALLLGDSALYLCASSLFLYYEQYFGPGTRLTVT.

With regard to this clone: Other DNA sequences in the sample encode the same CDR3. The CDR3 reads CASSLGYNNEQFF. The DNA for the CDR3 is TGTGCCAGCAGCTTAGGGTACAATAATGAGCAGTTCTTC. The chain couples TRBV7-2 to TRBJ2-1; no definite D call. Trimming took 1 base from V and 7 from J, leaving 8 bases between them. Per the germline V gene, CDR1 is SGHTA and CDR2 is FQGNSA. The CDR3 loop spans 13 amino acids. Complete variable domain (other parts from reference TRBV7-2 and TRBJ2-1): GAGVSQSPSNKVTEKGKDVELRCDPISGHTALYWYRQSLGQGLEFLIYFQGNSAPDKSGLPSDRFSAERTGGSVSTLTIQRTQQEDSAVYLCASSLGYNNEQFFGPGTRLTVL.

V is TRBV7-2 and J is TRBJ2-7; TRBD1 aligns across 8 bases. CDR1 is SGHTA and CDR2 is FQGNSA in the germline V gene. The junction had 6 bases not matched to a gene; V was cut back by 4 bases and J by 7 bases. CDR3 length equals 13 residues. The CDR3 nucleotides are TGTGCCAGCAGCTGGGAAACAGGGGGTGAGCAGTACTTC. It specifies CASSWETGGEQYF.

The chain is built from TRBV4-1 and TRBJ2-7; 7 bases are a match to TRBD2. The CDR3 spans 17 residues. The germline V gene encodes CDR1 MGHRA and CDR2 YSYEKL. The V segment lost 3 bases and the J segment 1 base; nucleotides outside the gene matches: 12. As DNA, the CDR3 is TGCGCCAGCAGCCAGGCAACCGGGGGGAAGGGGTCCTACGAGCAGTACTTC. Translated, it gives CASSQATGGKGSYEQYF.

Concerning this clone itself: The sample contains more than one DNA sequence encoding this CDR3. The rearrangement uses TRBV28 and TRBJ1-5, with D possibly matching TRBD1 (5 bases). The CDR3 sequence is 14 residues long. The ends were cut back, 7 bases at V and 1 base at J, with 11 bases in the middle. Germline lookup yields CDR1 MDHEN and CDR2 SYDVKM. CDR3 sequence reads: CASIPGGSNQPQHF. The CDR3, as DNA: TGTGCCAGCATCCCGGGGGGAAGCAATCAGCCCCAGCATTTT.

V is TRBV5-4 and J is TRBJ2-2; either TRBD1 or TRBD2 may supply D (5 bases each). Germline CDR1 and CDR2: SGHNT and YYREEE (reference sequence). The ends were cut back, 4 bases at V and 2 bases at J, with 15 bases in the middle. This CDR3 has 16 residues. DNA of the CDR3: TGTGCCAGCAGCAAGAGGGGAAACCCTAACACCGGGGAGCTGTTTTTT. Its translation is CASSKRGNPNTGELFF.

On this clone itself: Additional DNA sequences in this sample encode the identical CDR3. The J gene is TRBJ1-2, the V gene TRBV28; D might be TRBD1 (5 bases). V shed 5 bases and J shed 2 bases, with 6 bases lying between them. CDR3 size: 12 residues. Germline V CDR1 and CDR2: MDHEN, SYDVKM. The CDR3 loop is CASSRGNYGYTF. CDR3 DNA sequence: TGTGCCAGCAGTAGGGGAAACTATGGCTACACCTTC.

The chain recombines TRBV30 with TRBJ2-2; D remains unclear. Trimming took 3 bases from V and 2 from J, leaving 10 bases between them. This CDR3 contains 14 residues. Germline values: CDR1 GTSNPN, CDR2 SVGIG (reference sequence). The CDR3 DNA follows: TGTGCCTGGAGCCAAACCATTAACACCGGGGAGCTGTTTTTT. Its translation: CAWSQTINTGELFF.

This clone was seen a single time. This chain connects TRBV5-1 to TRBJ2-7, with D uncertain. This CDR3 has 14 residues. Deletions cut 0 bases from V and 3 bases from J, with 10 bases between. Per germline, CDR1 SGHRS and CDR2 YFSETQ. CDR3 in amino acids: CASSLEDGYYEQYF. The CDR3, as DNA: TGCGCCAGCAGCTTGGAGGACGGATACTACGAGCAGTACTTC.

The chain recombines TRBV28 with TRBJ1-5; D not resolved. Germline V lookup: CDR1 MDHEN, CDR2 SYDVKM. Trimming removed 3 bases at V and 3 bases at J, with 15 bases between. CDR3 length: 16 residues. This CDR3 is CASSLTRAVPNQPQHF. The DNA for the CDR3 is TGTGCCAGCAGTTTGACGCGGGCAGTTCCCAATCAGCCCCAGCATTTT.

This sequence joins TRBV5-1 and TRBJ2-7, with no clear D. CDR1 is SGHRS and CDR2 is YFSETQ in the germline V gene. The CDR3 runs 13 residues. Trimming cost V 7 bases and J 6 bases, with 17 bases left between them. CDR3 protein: CASREGSTGEQYF. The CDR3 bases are TGCGCCAGCCGAGAAGGGTCAACGGGCGAGCAGTACTTC.

CDR3: CASSPSGNFNYGYTF. Here the CDR3 DNA reads TGTGCCAGCTCACCTAGTGGAAACTTTAACTATGGCTACACCTTC. The genes are TRBV18 and TRBJ1-2, with unresolved D. The CDR3 extends over 15 amino acids. V was trimmed by 3 bases and J by 1 base, leaving 12 bases between them. Germline V gives CDR1 KGHSH, CDR2 LQKENI. Variable domain in full (rest from reference TRBV18 and TRBJ1-2): NAGVMQNPRHLVRRRGQEARLRCSPMKGHSHVYWYRQLPEEGLKFMVYLQKENIIDESGMPKERFSAEFPKEGPSILRIQQVVRGDSAAYFCASSPSGNFNYGYTFGSGTRLTVV.

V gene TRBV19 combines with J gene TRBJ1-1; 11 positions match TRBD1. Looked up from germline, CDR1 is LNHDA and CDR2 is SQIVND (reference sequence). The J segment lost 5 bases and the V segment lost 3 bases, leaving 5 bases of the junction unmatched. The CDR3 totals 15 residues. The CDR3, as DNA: TGTGCCAGTAGTATTGGTGGGACAGGGGGAACTGAAGCTTTCTTT. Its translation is CASSIGGTGGTEAFF. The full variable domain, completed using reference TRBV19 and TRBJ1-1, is DGGITQSPKYLFRKEGQNVTLSCEQNLNHDAMYWYRQDPGQGLRLIYYSQIVNDFQKGDIAEGYSVSREKKESFPLTVTSAQKNPTAFYLCASSIGGTGGTEAFFGQGTRLTVV.

The CDR3 bases are TGTGCCAGCCGCTGGGGTGTAGGACGTGGCTACACCTTC. Amino acid sequence: CASRWGVGRGYTF. V and J are TRBV27 and TRBJ1-2, with D unclear. This CDR3 contains 13 residues. The germline V and J ends were trimmed by 8 bases and 7 bases, with 17 bases remaining between them. Germline lookup yields CDR1 MNHEY and CDR2 SMNVEV (reference sequence).

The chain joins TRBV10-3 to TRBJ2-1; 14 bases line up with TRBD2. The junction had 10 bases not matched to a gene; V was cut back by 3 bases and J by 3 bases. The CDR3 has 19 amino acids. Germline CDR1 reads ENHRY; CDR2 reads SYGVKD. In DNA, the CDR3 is TGTGCCATCAGTGACCCAGGGGGACTAGCGGGAGAAGGCTACAATGAGCAGTTCTTC. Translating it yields CAISDPGGLAGEGYNEQFF.

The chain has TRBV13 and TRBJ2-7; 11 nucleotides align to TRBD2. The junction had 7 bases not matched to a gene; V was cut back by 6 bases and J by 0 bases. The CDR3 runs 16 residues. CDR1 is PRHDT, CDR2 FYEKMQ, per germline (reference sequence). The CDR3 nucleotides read TGTGCCAGCAGTTCAACTAGCGGGGGTTTCTCCTACGAGCAGTACTTC. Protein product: CASSSTSGGFSYEQYF.

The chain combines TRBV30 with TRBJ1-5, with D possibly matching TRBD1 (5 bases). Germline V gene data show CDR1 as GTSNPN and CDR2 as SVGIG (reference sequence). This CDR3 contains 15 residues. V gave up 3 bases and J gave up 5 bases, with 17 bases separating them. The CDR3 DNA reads TGTGCCTGGAGCCTAGGGGAGGGTTCGTATCAGCCCCAGCATTTT. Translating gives CAWSLGEGSYQPQHF.